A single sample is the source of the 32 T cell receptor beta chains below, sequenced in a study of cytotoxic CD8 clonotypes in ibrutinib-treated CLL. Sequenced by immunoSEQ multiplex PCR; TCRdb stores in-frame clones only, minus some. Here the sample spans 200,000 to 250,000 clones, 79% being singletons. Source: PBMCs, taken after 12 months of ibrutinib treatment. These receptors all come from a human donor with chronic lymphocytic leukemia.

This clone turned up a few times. CDR3 DNA: TGTGCCAGCAGCGCAACAAGCTGGCTACAAGAGACCCAGTACTTC. Protein: CASSATSWLQETQYF. The rearrangement links TRBV2 to TRBJ2-5; D is ambiguous. Trimming removed 6 bases from V and 2 bases from J, with 16 bases in between. This CDR3 spans 15 amino acids. Germline values: CDR1 SNHLY, CDR2 FYNNEI.

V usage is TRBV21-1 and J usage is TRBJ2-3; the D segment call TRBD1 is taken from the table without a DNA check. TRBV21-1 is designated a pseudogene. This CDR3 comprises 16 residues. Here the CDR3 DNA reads TGTGCCAGCAGCAGCTTAGTCGGGACAGTCACAGATACGCAGTATTTT. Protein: CASSSLVGTVTDTQYF.

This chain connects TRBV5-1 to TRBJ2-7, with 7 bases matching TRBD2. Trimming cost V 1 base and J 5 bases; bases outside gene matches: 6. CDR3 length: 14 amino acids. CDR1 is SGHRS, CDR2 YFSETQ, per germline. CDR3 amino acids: CASSLLGLADEQYF. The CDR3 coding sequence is TGCGCCAGCAGCTTGTTGGGCCTAGCGGACGAGCAGTACTTC.

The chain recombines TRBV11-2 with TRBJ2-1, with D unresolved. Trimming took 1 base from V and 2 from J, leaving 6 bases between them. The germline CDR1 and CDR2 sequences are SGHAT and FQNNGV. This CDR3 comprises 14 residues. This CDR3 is CASSLVNTYNEQFF. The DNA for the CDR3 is TGTGCCAGCAGCTTAGTTAACACCTACAATGAGCAGTTCTTC.

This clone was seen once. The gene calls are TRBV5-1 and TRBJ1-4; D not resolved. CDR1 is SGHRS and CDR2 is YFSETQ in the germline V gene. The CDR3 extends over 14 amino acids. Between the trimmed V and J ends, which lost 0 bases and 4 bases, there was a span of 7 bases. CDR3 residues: CASSLVPNNEKLFF. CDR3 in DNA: TGCGCCAGCAGCTTGGTGCCGAATAATGAAAAACTGTTTTTT.

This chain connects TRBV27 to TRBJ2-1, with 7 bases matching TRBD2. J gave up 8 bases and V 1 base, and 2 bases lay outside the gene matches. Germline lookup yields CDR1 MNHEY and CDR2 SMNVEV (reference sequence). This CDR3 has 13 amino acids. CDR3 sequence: CASSLWGGYEQFF. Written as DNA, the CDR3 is TGTGCCAGCAGTTTATGGGGGGGATATGAGCAGTTCTTC.

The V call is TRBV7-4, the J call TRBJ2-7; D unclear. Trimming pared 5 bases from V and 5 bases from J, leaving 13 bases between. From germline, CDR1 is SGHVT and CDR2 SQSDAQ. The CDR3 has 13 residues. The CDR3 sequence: CASSGPKVHEQYF. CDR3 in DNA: TGTGCCAGCAGCGGGCCCAAAGTCCACGAGCAGTACTTC.

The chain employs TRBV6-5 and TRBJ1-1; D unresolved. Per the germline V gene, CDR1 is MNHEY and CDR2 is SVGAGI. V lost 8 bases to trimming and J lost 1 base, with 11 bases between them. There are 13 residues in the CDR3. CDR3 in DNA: TGTGCCAGCTGGCAGCACGCGAACACTGAAGCTTTCTTT. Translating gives CASWQHANTEAFF.

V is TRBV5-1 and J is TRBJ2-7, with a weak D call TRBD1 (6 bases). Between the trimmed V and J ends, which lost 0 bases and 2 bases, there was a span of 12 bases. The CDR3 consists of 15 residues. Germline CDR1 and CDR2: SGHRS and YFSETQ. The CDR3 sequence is CASSLGDIPTYEQYF. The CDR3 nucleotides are TGCGCCAGCAGCTTGGGGGACATTCCTACCTACGAGCAGTACTTC. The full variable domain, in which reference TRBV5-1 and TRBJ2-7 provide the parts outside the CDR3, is KAGVTQTPRYLIKTRGQQVTLSCSPISGHRSVSWYQQTPGQGLQFLFEYFSETQRNKGNFPGRFSGRQFSNSRSEMNVSTLELGDSALYLCASSLGDIPTYEQYFGPGTRLTVT.

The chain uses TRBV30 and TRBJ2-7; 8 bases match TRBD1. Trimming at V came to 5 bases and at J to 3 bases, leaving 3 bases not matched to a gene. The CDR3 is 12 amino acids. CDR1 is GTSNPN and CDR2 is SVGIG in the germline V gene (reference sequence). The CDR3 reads CAWAGQVYEQYF. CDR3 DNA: TGTGCCTGGGCGGGACAGGTCTACGAGCAGTACTTC.

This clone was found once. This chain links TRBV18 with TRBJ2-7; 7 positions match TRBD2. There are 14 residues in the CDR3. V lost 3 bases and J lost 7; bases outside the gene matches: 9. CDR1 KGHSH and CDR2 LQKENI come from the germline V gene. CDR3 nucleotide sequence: TGTGCCAGCTCACCGGGGCTGGGGGAGGGAGAGCAGTACTTC. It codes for CASSPGLGEGEQYF.

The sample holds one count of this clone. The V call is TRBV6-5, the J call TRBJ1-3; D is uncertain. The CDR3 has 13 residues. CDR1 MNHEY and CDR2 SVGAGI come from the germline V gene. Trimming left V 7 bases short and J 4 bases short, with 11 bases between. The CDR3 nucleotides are TGTGCCAGCACCCCCGTGGCGGGAAACACCATATATTTT. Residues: CASTPVAGNTIYF.

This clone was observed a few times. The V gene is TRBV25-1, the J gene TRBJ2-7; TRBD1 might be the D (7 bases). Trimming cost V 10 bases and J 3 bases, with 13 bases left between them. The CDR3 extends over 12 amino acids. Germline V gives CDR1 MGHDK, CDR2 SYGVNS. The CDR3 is CANRQGGYEQYF. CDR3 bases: TGTGCCAACCGACAGGGAGGCTACGAGCAGTACTTC.

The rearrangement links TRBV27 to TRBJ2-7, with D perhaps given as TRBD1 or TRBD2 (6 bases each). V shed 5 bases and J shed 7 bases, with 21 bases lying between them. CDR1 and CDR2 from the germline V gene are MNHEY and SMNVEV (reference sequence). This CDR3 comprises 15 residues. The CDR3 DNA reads TGTGCCAGCAGTCTCATAGCGGAGGGGGTACAGGAGCAGTACTTC. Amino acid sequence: CASSLIAEGVQEQYF.

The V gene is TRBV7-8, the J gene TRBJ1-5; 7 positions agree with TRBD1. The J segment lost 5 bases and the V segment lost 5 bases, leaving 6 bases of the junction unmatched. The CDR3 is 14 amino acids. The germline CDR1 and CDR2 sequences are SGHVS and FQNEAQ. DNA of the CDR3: TGTGCCAGCAGCCAGGGGACAGCCCATCAGCCCCAGCATTTT. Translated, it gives CASSQGTAHQPQHF.

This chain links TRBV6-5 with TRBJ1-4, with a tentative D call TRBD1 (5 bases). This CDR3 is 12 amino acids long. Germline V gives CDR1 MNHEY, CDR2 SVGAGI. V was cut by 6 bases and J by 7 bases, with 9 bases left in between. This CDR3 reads CASRDISEKLFF. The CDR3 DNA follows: TGTGCCAGCAGGGACATTAGTGAAAAACTGTTTTTT.

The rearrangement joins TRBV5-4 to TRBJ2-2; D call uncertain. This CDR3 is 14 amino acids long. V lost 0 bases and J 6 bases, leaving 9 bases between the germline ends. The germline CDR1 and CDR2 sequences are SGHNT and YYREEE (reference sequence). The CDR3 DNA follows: TGTGCCAGCAGCTTGGTTGGGTTCCCCGGGGAGCTGTTTTTT. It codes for CASSLVGFPGELFF.

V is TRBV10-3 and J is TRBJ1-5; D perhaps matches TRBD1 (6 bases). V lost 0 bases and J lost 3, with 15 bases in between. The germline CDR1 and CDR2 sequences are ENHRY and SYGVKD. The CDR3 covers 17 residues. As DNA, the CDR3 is TGTGCCATCAGTGAGTCGAAAGGGCAGGGGCACAATCAGCCCCAGCATTTT. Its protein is CAISESKGQGHNQPQHF.

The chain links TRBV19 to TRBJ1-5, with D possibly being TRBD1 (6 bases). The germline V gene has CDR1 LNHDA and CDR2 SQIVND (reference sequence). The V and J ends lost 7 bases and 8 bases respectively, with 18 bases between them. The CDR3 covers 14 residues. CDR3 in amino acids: CASTNGQSLEPQHF. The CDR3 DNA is TGTGCCAGTACTAACGGACAGAGCCTAGAGCCCCAGCATTTT.

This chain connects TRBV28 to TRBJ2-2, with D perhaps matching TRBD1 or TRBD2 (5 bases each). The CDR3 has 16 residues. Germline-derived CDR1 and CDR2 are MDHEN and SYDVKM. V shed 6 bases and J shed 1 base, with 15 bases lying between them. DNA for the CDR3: TGTGCCAGCAGCCACCATGGGACGGGGAACACCGGGGAGCTGTTTTTT. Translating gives CASSHHGTGNTGELFF.

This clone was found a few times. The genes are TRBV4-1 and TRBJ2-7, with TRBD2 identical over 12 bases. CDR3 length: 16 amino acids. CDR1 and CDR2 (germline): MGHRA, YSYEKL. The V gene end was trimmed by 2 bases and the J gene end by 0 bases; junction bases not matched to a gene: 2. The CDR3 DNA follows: TGCGCCAGCAGCCAACGGACTAGCGGGGCCTCCTACGAGCAGTACTTC. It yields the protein CASSQRTSGASYEQYF.

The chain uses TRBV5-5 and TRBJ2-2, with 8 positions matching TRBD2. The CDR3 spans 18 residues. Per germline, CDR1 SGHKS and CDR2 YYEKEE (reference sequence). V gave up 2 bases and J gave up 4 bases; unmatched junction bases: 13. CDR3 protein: CASSFSGIGTSRTGELFF. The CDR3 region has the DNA TGTGCCAGCAGCTTTAGTGGGATAGGGACTAGTCGCACCGGGGAGCTGTTTTTT.

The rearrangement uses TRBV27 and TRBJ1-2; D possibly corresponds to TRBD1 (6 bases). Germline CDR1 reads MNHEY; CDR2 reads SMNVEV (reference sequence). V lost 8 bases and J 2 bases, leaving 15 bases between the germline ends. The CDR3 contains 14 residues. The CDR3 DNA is TGTGCCAGCGGCCCGGTGGGGGCCAACTATGGCTACACCTTC. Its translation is CASGPVGANYGYTF.

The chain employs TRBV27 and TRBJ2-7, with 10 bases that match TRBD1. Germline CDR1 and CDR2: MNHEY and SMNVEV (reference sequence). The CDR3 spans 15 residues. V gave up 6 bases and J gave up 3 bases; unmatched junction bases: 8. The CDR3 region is CASSWGQGRFYEQYF. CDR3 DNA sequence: TGTGCCAGCAGCTGGGGACAGGGGCGATTCTACGAGCAGTACTTC.

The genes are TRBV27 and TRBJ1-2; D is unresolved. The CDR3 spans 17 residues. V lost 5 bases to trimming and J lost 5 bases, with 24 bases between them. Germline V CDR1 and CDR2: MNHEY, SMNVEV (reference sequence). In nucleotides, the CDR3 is TGTGCCAGCAGTCCCCCAGAGATTACCATGATCCCTTATGGCTACACCTTC. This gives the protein CASSPPEITMIPYGYTF.

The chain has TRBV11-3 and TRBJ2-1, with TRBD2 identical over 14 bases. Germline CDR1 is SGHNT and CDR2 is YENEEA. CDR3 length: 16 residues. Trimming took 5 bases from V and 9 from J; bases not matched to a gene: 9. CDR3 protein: CASSPPGLAGEGEQFF. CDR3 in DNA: TGTGCCAGCAGCCCCCCGGGACTAGCGGGAGAAGGTGAGCAGTTCTTC.

The CDR3 coding sequence is TGTGCCAGCCTCGAGTCCGGGAGGGGCGATACGCAGTATTTT. Translating gives CASLESGRGDTQYF. The rearrangement links TRBV6-1 to TRBJ2-3; TRBD2 aligns across 8 bases. The CDR3 has 14 residues. Germline V gene data show CDR1 as MNHNS and CDR2 as SASEGT. Germline trimming cut 8 bases from V and 6 bases from J; bases unmatched to any gene: 10.

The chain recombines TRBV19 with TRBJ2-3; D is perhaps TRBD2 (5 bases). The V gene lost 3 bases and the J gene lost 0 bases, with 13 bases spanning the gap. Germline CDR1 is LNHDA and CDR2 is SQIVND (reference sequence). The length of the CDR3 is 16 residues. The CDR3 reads CASSIASRSSTDTQYF. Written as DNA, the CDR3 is TGTGCCAGTAGTATCGCTAGCAGATCTAGCACAGATACGCAGTATTTT.

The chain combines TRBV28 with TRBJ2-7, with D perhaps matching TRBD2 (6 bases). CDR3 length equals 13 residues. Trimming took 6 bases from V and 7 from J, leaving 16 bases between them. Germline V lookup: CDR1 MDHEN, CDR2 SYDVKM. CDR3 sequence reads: CASRTTGTREQYF. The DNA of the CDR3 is TGTGCCAGCAGGACGACCGGGACTCGAGAGCAGTACTTC. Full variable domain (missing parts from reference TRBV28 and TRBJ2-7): DVKVTQSSRYLVKRTGEKVFLECVQDMDHENMFWYRQDPGLGLRLIYFSYDVKMKEKGDIPEGYSVSREKKERFSLILESASTNQTSMYLCASRTTGTREQYFGPGTRLTVT.

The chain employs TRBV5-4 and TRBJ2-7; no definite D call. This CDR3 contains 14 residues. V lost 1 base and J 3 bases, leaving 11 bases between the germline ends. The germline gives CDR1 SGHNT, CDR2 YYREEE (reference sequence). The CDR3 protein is CASSLRLDFYEQYF. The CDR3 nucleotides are TGTGCCAGCAGCTTGCGTCTAGATTTCTACGAGCAGTACTTC.

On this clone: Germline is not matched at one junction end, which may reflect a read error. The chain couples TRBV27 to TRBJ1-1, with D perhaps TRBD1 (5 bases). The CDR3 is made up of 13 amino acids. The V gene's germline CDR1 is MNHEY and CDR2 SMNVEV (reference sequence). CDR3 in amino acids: CASSLTGTPEVFF. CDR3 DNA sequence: TGTGCCAGCAGTCTTACAGGCACACCAGAAGTTTTCTTT.

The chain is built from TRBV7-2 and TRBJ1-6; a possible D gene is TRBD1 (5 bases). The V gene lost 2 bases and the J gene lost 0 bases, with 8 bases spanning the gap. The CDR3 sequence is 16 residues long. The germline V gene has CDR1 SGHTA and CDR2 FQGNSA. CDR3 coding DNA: TGTGCCAGCAGCTTACAGGGTAGCTCCTATAATTCACCCCTCCACTTT. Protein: CASSLQGSSYNSPLHF.